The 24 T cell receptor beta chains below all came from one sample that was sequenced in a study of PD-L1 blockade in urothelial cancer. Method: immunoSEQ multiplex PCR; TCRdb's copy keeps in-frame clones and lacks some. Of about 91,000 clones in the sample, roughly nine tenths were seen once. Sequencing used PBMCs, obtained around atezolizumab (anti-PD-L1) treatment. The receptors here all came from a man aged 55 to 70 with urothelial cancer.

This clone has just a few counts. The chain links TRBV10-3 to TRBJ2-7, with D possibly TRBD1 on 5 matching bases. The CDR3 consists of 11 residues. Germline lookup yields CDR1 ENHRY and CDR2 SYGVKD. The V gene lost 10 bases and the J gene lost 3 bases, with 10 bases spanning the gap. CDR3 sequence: CATSRGYEQYF. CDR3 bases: TGTGCCACTTCAAGGGGCTACGAGCAGTACTTC.

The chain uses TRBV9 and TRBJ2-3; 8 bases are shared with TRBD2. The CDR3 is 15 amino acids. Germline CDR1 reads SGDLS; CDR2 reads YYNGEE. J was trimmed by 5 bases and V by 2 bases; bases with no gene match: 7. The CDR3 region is CASSVSGGPGDTQYF. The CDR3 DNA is TGTGCCAGCAGCGTTTCGGGGGGGCCCGGAGATACGCAGTATTTT.

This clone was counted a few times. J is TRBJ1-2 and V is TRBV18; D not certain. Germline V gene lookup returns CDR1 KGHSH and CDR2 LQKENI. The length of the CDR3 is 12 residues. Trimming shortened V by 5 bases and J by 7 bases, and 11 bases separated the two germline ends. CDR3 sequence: CASSAERVGYTF. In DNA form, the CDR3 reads TGTGCCAGCTCAGCCGAGCGGGTTGGCTACACCTTC.

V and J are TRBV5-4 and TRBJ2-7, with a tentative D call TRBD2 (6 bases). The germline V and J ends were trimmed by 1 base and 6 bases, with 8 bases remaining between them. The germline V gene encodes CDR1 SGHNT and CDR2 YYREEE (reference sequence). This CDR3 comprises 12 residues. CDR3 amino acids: CASSLMGGEQYF. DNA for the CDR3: TGTGCCAGCAGCTTGATGGGGGGCGAGCAGTACTTC.

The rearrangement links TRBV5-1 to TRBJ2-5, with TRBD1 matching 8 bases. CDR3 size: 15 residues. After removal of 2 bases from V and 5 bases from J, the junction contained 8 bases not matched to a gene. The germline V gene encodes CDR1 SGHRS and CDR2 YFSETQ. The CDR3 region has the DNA TGCGCCAGCAGCTTAGGGACAGGTCTTGGGGAGACCCAGTACTTC. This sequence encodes CASSLGTGLGETQYF.

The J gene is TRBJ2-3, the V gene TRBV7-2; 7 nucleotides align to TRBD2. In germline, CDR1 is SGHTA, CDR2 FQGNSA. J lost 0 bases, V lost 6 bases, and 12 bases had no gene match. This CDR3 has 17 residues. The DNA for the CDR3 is TGTGCCAGCAGGCTAGCGGAGGGTGGGATCAGCACAGATACGCAGTATTTT. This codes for CASRLAEGGISTDTQYF.

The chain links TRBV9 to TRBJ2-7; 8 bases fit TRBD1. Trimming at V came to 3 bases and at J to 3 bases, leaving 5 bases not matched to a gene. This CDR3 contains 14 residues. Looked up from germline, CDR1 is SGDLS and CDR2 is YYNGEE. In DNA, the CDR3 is TGTGCCAGCAGCGCGGGACAGGCGATCTACGAGCAGTACTTC. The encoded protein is CASSAGQAIYEQYF.

CDR3: CASSLQGAVSEKLFF. The DNA for the CDR3 is TGTGCCAGCAGCTTACAGGGGGCGGTTTCTGAAAAACTGTTTTTT. The chain carries TRBV7-2 and TRBJ1-4, with TRBD1 matching over 8 bases. The trim removed 2 bases at V and 7 bases at J, leaving 6 bases unmatched. The CDR3 is 15 residues long. Germline CDR1 and CDR2: SGHTA and FQGNSA.

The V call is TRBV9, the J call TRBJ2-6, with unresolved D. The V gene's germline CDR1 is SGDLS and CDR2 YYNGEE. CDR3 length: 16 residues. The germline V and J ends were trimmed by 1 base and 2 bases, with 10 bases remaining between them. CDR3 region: CASSVLPGTGANVLTF. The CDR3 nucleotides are TGTGCCAGCAGCGTACTTCCAGGTACTGGGGCCAACGTCCTGACTTTC. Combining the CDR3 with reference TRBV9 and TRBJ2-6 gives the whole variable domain DSGVTQTPKHLITATGQRVTLRCSPRSGDLSVYWYQQSLDQGLQFLIQYYNGEERAKGNILERFSAQQFPDLHSELNLSSLELGDSALYFCASSVLPGTGANVLTFGAGSRLTVL.

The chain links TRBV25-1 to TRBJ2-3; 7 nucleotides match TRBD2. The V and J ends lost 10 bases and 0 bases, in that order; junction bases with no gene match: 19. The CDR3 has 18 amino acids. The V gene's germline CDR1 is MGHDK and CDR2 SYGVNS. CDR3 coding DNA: TGTGCCACCGCAGGGAGGTTAGCGGGTGGATCCAGCACAGATACGCAGTATTTT. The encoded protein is CATAGRLAGGSSTDTQYF.

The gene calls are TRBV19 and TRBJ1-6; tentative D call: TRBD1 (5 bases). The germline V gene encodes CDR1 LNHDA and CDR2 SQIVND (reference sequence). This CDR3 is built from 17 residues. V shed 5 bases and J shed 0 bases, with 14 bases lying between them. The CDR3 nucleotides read TGTGCCAGTAGTCCAGAGACAGACAGCTCCTATAATTCACCCCTCCACTTT. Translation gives CASSPETDSSYNSPLHF.

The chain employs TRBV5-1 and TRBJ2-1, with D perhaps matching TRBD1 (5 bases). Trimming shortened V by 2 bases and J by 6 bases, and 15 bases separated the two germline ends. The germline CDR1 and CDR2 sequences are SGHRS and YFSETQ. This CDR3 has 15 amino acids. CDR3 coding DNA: TGCGCCAGCAGCTTCCCGGCTGGGGCCTCCAATGAGCAGTTCTTC. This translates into CASSFPAGASNEQFF.

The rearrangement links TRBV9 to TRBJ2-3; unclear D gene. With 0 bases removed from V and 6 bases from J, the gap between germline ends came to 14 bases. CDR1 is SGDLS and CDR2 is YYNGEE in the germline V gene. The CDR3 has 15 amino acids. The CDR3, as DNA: TGTGCCAGCAGCGTAGCAGGTGGCCCCGCCGATACGCAGTATTTT. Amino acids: CASSVAGGPADTQYF.

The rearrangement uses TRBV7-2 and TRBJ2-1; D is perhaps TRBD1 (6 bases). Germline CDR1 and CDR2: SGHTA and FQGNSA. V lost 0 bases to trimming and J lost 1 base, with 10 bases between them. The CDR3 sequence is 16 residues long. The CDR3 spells CASSLAIGGSYNEQFF. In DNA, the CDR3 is TGTGCCAGCAGCTTAGCCATAGGGGGTTCCTACAATGAGCAGTTCTTC.

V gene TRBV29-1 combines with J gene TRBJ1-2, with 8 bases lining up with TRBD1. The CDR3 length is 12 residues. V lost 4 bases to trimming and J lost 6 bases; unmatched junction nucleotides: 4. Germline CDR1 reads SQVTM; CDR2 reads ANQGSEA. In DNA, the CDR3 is TGCAGCGTTGGGGTGACAGGGGATGGCTACACCTTC. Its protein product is CSVGVTGDGYTF.

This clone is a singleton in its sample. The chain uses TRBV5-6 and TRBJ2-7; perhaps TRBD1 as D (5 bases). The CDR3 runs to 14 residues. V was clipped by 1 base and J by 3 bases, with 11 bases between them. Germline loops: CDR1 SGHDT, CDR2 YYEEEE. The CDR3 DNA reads TGTGCCAGCAGCTTGTTGGCCAGGGTCTACGAGCAGTACTTC. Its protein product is CASSLLARVYEQYF.

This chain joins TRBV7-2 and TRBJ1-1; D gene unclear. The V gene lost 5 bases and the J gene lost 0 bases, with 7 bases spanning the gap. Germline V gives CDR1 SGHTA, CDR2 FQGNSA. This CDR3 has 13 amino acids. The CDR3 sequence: CASSIRMNTEAFF. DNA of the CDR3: TGTGCCAGCAGCATCAGAATGAACACTGAAGCTTTCTTT.

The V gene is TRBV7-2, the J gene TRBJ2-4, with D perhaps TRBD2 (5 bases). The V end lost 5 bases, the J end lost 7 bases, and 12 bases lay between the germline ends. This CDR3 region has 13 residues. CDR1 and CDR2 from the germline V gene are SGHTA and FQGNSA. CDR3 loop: CASSPGVGNIQYF. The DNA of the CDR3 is TGTGCCAGCAGCCCCGGGGTTGGGAACATTCAGTACTTC.

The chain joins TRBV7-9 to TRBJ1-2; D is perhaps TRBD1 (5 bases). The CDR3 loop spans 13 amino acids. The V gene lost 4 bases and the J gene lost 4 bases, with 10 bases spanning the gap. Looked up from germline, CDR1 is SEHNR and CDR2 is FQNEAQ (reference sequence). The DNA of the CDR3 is TGTGCCAGCAGCTCCCCCCAGGGCTATGGCTACACCTTC. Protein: CASSSPQGYGYTF.

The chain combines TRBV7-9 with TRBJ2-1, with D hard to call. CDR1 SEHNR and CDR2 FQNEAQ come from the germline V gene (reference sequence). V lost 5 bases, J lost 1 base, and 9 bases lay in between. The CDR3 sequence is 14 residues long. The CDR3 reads CASSRQWSYNEQFF. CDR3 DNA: TGTGCCAGCAGCCGACAATGGTCCTACAATGAGCAGTTCTTC. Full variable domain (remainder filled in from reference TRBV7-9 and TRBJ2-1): DTGVSQNPRHKITKRGQNVTFRCDPISEHNRLYWYRQTLGQGPEFLTYFQNEAQLEKSRLLSDRFSAERPKGSFSTLEIQRTEQGDSAMYLCASSRQWSYNEQFFGPGTRLTVL.

The CDR3 bases are TGTGCCAGCAGCGTTGGGGGGGCCGGAACCGGGGAGCTGTTTTTT. Its translation: CASSVGGAGTGELFF. The V call is TRBV5-4, the J call TRBJ2-2; possible D gene TRBD2, 7 bases. This CDR3 region has 15 residues. CDR1 and CDR2 (germline): SGHNT, YYREEE (reference sequence). Trimming stripped 4 bases from V and 5 bases from J, with 15 bases between.

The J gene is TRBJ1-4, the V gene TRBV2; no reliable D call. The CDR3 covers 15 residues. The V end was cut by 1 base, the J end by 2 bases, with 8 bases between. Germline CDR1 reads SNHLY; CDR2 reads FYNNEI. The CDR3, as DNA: TGTGCCAGCAGTGAAGGGAAGGAGACTAATGAAAAACTGTTTTTT. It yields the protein CASSEGKETNEKLFF.

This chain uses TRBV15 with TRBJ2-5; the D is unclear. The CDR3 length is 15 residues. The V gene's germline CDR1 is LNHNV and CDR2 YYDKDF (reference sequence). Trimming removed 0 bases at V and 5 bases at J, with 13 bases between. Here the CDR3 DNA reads TGTGCCACCAGCAGAGATCGACTGGCCGGGGAGACCCAGTACTTC. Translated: CATSRDRLAGETQYF. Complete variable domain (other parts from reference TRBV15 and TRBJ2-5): DAMVIQNPRYQVTQFGKPVTLSCSQTLNHNVMYWYQQKSSQAPKLLFHYYDKDFNNEADTPDNFQSRRPNTSFCFLDIRSPGLGDTAMYLCATSRDRLAGETQYFGPGTRLLVL.

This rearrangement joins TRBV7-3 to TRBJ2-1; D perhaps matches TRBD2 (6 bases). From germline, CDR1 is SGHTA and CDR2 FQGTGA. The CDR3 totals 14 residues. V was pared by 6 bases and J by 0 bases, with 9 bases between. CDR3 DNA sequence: TGTGCCAGCAGGGCGGGAAGCTCCTACAATGAGCAGTTCTTC. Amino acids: CASRAGSSYNEQFF.